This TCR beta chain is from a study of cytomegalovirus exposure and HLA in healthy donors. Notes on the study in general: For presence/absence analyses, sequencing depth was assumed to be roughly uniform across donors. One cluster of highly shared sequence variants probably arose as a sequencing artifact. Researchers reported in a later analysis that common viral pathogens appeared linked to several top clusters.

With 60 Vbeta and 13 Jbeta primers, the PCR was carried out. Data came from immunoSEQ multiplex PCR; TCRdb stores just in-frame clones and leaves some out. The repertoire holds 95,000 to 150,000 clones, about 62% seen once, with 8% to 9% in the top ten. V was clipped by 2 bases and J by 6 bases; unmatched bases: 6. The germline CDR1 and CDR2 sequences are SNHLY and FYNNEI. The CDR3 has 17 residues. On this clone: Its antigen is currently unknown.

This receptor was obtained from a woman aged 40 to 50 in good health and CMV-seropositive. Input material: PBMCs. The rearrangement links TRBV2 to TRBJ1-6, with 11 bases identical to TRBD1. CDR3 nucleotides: TGTGCCAGCAGTGAATTTACGGGACAGGGGGGTAATTCACCCCTCCACTTT. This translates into CASSEFTGQGGNSPLHF.